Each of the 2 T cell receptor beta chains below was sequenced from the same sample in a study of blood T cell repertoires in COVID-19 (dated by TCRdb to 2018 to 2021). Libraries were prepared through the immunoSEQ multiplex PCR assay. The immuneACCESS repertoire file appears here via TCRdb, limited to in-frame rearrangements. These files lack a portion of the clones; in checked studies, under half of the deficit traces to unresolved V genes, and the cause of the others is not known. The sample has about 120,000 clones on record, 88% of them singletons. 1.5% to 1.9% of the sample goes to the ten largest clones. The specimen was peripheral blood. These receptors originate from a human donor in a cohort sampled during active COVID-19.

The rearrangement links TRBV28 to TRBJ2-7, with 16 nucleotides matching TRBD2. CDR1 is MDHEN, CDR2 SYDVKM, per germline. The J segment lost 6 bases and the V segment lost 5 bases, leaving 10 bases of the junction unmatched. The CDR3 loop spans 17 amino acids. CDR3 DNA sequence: TGTGCCAGCAGTCCGGGACTAGCGGGAGGGGCTGGAAGCGAGCAGTACTTC. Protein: CASSPGLAGGAGSEQYF.

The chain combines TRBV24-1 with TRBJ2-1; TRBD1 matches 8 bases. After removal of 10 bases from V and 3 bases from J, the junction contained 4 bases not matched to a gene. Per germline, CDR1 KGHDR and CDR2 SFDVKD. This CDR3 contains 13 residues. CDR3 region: CATRDRNYNEQFF. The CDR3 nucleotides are TGTGCCACTAGGGACAGGAACTACAATGAGCAGTTCTTC.